The TCR beta chain described here comes from a study of cytomegalovirus exposure and HLA in healthy donors. Primers: 60 Vbeta forward and 13 Jbeta reverse. This table comes from immunoSEQ multiplex PCR, and its TCRdb copy is limited to in-frame clones, with some not included. The sample includes 110,000 to 150,000 clones, 60% to 80% seen only once; the top ten take about 1.7%. Germline loops: CDR1 KGHSH, CDR2 LQKENI. Trimming took 5 bases from V and 3 from J, leaving 7 bases between them. CDR3 length: 12 residues. This clone has a single count. This chain connects TRBV18 to TRBJ1-1; D remains ambiguous. Sample: PBMCs. The receptor was isolated from a woman in her twenties or thirties in good health and CMV-seronegative. CDR3: CASSFQDTEAFF. The CDR3 DNA is TGTGCCAGCTCATTCCAGGACACTGAAGCTTTCTTT. The variable domain in full, with the rest retrieved from reference TRBV18 and TRBJ1-1, is NAGVMQNPRHLVRRRGQEARLRCSPMKGHSHVYWYRQLPEEGLKFMVYLQKENIIDESGMPKERFSAEFPKEGPSILRIQQVVRGDSAAYFCASSFQDTEAFFGQGTRLTVV.